The 2 T cell receptor beta chains below were found in one sample sequenced in a study of CD8 T cell repertoires and HIV-1 epitope variants. Clones were read by immunoSEQ multiplex PCR, and TCRdb kept only the in-frame ones, dropping some. In the table there are approximately 90,000 clones, roughly four fifths of which are singletons. Source material: uncultured baseline CD8+ T cells from peripheral blood mononuclear cells (PBMCs). The receptors were gathered from a male donor with HIV.

The chain carries TRBV5-6 and TRBJ2-7, with TRBD1 matching 8 bases. CDR1 SGHDT and CDR2 YYEEEE come from the germline V gene. The V segment lost 2 bases and the J segment 1 base; nucleotides outside the gene matches: 8. CDR3 length equals 16 residues. This chain's CDR3 is CASSFGPDRDSYEQYF. The CDR3 DNA is TGTGCCAGCAGCTTCGGACCGGACAGGGATTCCTACGAGCAGTACTTC.

This clone came up many times. V gene TRBV9 combines with J gene TRBJ1-1; D unclear. The CDR3 covers 14 residues. The V end lost 4 bases, the J end lost 4 bases, and 14 bases lay between the germline ends. Germline CDR1 SGDLS, CDR2 YYNGEE. CDR3 nucleotide sequence: TGTGCCAGCAGCCCCTCCGGTGGCATCACTGAAGCTTTCTTT. This codes for CASSPSGGITEAFF.